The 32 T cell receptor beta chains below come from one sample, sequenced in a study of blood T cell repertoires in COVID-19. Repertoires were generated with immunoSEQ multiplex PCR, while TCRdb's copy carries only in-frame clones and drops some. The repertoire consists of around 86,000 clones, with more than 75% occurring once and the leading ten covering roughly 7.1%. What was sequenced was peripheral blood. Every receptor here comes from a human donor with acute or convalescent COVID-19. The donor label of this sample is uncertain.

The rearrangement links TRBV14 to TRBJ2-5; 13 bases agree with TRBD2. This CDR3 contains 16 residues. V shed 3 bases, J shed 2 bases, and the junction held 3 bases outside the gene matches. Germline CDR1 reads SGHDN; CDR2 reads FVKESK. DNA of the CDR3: TGTGCCAGCAGCCAGCGGACTAGCGGGGGACAAGAGACCCAGTACTTC. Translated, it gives CASSQRTSGGQETQYF. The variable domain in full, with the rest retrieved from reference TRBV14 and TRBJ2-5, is EAGVTQFPSHSVIEKGQTVTLRCDPISGHDNLYWYRRVMGKEIKFLLHFVKESKQDESGMPNNRFLAERTGGTYSTLKVQPAELEDSGVYFCASSQRTSGGQETQYFGPGTRLLVL.

The CDR3 spells CASSPGLALDTQYF. DNA of the CDR3: TGTGCCAGCTCACCGGGACTAGCTCTGGATACGCAGTATTTT. V and J are TRBV18 and TRBJ2-3; TRBD2 aligns across 9 bases. Germline loops: CDR1 KGHSH, CDR2 LQKENI. The CDR3 totals 14 residues. Trimming cost V 3 bases and J 6 bases; bases outside gene matches: 4.

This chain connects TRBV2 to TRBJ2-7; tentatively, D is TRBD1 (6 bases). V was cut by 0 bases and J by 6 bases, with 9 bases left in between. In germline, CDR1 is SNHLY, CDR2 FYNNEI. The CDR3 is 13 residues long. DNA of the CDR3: TGTGCCAGCAGTGAAGCGCTAGGGGGCGAGCAGTACTTC. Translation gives CASSEALGGEQYF.

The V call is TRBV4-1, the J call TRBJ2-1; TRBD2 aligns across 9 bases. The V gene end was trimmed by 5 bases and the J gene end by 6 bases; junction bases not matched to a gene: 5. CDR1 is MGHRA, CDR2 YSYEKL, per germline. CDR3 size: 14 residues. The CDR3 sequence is CASSGGGAFNEQFF. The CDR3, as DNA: TGCGCCAGCAGCGGCGGGGGGGCCTTCAATGAGCAGTTCTTC.

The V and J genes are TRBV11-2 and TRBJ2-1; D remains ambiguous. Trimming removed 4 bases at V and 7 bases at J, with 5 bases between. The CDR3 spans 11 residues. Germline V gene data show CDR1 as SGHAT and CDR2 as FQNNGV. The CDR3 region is CASSSFNEQFF. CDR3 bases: TGTGCCAGCAGCTCCTTTAATGAGCAGTTCTTC.

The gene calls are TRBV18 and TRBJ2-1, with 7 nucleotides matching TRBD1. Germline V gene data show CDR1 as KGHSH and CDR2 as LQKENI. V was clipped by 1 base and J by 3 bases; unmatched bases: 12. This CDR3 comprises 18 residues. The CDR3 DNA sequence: TGTGCCAGCTCACCACTGGGGGACAGTCCATCCTTCTACAATGAGCAGTTCTTC. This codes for CASSPLGDSPSFYNEQFF.

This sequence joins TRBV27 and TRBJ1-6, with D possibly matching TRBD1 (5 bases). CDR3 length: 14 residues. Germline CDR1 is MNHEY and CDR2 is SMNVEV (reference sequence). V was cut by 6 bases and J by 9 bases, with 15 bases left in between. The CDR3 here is CASRGWGGGSPLHF. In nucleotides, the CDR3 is TGTGCCAGCAGGGGCTGGGGGGGTGGTTCACCCCTCCACTTT.

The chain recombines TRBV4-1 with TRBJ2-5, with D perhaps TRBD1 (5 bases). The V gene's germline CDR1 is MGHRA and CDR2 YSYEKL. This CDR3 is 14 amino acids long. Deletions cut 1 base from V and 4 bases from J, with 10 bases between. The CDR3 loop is CASSQATGRETQYF. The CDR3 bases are TGCGCCAGCAGCCAAGCCACAGGCAGAGAGACCCAGTACTTC.

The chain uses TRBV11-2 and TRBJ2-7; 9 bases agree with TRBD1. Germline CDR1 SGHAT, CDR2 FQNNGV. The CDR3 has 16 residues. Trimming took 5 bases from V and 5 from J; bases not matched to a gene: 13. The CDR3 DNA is TGTGCCAGCAGCCAAGTAGGACAGGGGTTTCCCCACGAGCAGTACTTC. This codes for CASSQVGQGFPHEQYF.

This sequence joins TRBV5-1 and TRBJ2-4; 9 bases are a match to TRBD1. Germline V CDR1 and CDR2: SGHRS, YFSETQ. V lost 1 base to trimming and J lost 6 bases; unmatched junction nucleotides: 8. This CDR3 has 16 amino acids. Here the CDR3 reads CASSLLSGTGRNIQYF. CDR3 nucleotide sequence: TGCGCCAGCAGCTTGCTATCCGGGACAGGGAGAAACATTCAGTACTTC. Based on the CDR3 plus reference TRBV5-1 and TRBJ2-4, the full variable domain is KAGVTQTPRYLIKTRGQQVTLSCSPISGHRSVSWYQQTPGQGLQFLFEYFSETQRNKGNFPGRFSGRQFSNSRSEMNVSTLELGDSALYLCASSLLSGTGRNIQYFGAGTRLSVL.

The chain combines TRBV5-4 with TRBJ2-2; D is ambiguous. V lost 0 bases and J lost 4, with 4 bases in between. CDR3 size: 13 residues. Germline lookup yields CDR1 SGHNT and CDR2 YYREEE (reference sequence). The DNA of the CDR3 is TGTGCCAGCAGCTTGGCCTTCACCGGGGAGCTGTTTTTT. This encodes CASSLAFTGELFF.

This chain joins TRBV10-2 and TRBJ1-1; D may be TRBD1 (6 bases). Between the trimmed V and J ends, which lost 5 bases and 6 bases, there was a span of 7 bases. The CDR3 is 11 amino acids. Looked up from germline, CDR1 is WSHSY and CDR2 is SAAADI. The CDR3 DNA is TGCGCCAGCAGTCCAGGGGCTGAAGCTTTCTTT. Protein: CASSPGAEAFF.

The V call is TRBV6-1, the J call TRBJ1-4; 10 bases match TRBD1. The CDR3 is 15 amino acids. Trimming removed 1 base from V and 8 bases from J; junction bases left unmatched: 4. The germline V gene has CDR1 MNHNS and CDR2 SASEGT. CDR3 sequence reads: CASSEGGTGVEKLFF. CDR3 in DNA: TGTGCCAGCAGTGAAGGGGGGACAGGGGTGGAAAAACTGTTTTTT.

The CDR3 is CAISESARLSSNQPQHF. In DNA form, the CDR3 reads TGTGCCATCAGTGAGTCGGCCAGGCTGAGCAGCAATCAGCCCCAGCATTTT. The V gene is TRBV10-3, the J gene TRBJ1-5; unclear D gene. V lost 0 bases and J 1 base, leaving 13 bases between the germline ends. In germline, CDR1 is ENHRY, CDR2 SYGVKD. The CDR3 length is 17 residues.

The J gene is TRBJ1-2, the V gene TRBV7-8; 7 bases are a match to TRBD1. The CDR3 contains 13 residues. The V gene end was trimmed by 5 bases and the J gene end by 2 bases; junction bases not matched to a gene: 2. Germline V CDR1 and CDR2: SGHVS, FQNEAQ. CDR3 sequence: CASSPTGNYGYTF. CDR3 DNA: TGTGCCAGCAGCCCGACAGGGAACTATGGCTACACCTTC.

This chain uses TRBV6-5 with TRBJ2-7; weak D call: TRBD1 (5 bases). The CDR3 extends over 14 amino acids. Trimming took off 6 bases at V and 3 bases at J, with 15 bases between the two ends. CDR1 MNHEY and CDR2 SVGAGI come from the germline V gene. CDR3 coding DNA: TGTGCCAGCAGCCGAGACAGTACACTCTACGAGCAGTACTTC. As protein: CASSRDSTLYEQYF.

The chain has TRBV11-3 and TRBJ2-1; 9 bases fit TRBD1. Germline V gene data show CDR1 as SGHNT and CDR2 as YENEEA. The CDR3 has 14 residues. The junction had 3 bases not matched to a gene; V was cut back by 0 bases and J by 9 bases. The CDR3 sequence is CASSLDGTGFEQFF. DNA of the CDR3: TGTGCCAGCAGCTTAGACGGGACAGGGTTTGAGCAGTTCTTC.

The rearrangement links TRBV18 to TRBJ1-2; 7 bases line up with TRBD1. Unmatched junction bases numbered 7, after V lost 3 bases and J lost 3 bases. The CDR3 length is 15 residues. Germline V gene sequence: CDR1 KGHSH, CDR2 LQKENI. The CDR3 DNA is TGTGCCAGCTCACCTCCCACAGGGGATCACTATGGCTACACCTTC. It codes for CASSPPTGDHYGYTF.

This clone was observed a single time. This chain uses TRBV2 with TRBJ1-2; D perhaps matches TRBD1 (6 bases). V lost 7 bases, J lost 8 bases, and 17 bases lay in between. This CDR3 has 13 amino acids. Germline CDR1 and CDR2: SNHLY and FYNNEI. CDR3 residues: CASTEQGPEGYTF. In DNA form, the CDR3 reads TGTGCCAGCACCGAACAGGGTCCCGAGGGCTACACCTTC. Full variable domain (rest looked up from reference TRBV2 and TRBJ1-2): EPEVTQTPSHQVTQMGQEVILRCVPISNHLYFYWYRQILGQKVEFLVSFYNNEISEKSEIFDDQFSVERPDGSNFTLKIRSTKLEDSAMYFCASTEQGPEGYTFGSGTRLTVV.

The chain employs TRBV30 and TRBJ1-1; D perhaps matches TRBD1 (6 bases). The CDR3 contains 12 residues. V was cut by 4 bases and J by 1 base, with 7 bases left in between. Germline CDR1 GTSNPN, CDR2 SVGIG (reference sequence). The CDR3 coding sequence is TGTGCCTGGACCAGGGGGAACACTGAAGCTTTCTTT. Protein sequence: CAWTRGNTEAFF.

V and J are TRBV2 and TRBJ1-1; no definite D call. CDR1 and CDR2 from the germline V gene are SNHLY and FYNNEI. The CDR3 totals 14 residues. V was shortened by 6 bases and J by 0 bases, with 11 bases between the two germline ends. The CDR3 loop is CASRLIEVNTEAFF. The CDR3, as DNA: TGTGCCAGCAGACTCATAGAAGTGAACACTGAAGCTTTCTTT.

The CDR3 sequence: CASSQGTSTEAFF. Written as DNA, the CDR3 is TGTGCCAGCAGCCAAGGGACAAGCACTGAAGCTTTCTTT. J is TRBJ1-1 and V is TRBV3-1 (or the pseudogene TRBV3-2); a weak D match, TRBD1 (5 bases). Germline V lookup: CDR1 LGHDT, CDR2 YNNKEL (reference sequence). This CDR3 region has 13 residues. V was clipped by 1 base and J by 4 bases, with 7 bases between them.

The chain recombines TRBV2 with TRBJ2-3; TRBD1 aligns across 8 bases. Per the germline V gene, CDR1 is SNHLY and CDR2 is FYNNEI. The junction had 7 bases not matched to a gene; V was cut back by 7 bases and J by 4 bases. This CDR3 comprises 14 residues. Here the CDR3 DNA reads TGTGCCAGCACACGGGCAGGGGGCGCAGATACGCAGTATTTT. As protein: CASTRAGGADTQYF. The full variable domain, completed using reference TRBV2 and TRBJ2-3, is EPEVTQTPSHQVTQMGQEVILRCVPISNHLYFYWYRQILGQKVEFLVSFYNNEISEKSEIFDDQFSVERPDGSNFTLKIRSTKLEDSAMYFCASTRAGGADTQYFGPGTRLTVL.

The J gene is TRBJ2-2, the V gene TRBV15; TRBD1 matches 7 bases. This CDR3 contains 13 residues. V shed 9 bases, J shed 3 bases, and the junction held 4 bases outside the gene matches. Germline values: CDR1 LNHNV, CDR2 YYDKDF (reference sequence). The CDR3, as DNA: TGTGCCACTCGGGGACAGTACACCGGGGAGCTGTTTTTT. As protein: CATRGQYTGELFF.

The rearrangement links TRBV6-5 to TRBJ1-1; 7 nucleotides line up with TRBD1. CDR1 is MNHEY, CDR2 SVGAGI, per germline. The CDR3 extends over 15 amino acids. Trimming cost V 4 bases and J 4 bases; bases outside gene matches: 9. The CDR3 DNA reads TGTGCCAGCAGTTCTGACAGGGCTCAAATCACTGAAGCTTTCTTT. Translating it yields CASSSDRAQITEAFF.

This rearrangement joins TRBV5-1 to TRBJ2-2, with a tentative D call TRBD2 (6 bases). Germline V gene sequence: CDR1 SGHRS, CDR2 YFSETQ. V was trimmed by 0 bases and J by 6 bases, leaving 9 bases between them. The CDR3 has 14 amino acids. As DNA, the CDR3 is TGCGCCAGCAGCTTGGATTCGGGGGCCGGGGAGCTGTTTTTT. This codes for CASSLDSGAGELFF.

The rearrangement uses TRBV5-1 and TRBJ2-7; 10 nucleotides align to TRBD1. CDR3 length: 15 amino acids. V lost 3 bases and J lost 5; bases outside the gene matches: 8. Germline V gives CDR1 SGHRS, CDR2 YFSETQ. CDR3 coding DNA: TGCGCCAGCAGCTGGGGGACAGGGGTAGGTAACGAGCAGTACTTC. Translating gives CASSWGTGVGNEQYF.

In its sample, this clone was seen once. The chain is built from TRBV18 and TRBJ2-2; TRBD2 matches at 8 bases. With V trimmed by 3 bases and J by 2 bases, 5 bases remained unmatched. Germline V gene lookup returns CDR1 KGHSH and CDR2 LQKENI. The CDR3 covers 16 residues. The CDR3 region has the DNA TGTGCCAGCTCACCGTCGCTAGCGGGTAACACCGGGGAGCTGTTTTTT. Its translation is CASSPSLAGNTGELFF.

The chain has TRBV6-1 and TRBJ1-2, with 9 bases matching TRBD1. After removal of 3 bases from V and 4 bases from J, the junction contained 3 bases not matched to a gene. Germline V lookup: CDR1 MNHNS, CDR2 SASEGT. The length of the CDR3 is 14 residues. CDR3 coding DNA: TGTGCCAGCAGTGATGGGACAGGGATCTATGGCTACACCTTC. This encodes CASSDGTGIYGYTF.

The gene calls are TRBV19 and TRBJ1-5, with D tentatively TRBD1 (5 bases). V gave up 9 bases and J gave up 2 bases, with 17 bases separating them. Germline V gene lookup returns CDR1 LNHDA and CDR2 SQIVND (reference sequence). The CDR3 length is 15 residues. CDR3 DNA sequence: TGTGCCAGCATCCCAGGGTCTCGGGGCAATCAGCCCCAGCATTTT. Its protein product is CASIPGSRGNQPQHF.

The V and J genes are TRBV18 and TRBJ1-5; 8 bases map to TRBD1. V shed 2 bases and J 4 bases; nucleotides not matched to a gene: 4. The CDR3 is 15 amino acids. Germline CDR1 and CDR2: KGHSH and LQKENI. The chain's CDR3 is CASSPGQGSNQPQHF. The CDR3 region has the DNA TGTGCCAGCTCACCAGGACAGGGATCTAATCAGCCCCAGCATTTT.

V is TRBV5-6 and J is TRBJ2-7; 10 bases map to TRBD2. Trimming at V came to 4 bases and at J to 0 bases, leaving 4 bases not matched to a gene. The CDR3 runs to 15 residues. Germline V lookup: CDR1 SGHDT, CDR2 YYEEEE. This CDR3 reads CASSRSGGASYEQYF. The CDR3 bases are TGTGCCAGCAGCCGGAGCGGGGGGGCCTCCTACGAGCAGTACTTC.